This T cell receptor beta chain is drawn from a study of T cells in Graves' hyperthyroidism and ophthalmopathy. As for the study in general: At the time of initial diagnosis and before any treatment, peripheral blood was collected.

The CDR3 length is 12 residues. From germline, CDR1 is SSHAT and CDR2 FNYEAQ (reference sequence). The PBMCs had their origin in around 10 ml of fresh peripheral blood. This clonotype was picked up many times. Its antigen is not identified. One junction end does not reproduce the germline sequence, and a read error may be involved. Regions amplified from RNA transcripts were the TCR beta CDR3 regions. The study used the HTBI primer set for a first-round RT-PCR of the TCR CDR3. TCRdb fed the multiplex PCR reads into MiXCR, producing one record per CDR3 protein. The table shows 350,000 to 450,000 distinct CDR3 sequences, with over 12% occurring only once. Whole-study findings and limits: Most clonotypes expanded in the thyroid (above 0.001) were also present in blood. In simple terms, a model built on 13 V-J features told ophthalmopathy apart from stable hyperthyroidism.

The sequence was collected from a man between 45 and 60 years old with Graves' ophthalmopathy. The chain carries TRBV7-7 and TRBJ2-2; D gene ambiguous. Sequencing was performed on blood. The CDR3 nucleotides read TGTGCTAGCATCCCACCCAGCGGGGAGCTGTTTTTT. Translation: CASIPPSGELFF.